The rows below give T cell receptor beta chains drawn from one sample of a study of tumor-infiltrating lymphocytes in primary liver carcinoma. TCRdb called the multiplex PCR reads again in MiXCR, with one record for every CDR3 protein. The sample has about 48,000 distinct CDR3 sequences, 70% to 80% seen once. The specimen was liver tumor tissue from sampling region 3. All receptors come from a man between 35 and 55 years old with primary liver carcinoma and hepatitis B virus infection. Each CDR3 is given with its conserved first and last residue. Each record gives: CDR3 protein, CDR3 DNA, clone size, J gene, D gene, V gene. A D gene is named only where the DNA matches it firmly. Clone size is not always given. Where it is, it says once, few, many or a class for expanded clones.

CASSSSGLTGGPGEQYF | TGTGCCAGCAGTTCATCGGGACTAACGGGAGGGCCGGGCGAGCAGTATTTC | - | TRBJ2-7 | TRBD2 | TRBV6-6
CSVGDFRLPVNNEQFF | TGCAGCGTTGGAGATTTTAGACTACCGGTCAACAATGAGCAGTTCTTC | - | TRBJ2-1 | - | TRBV29-1
CSVEGQDPNNEQFF | TGCAGCGTTGAAGGGCAGGACCCTAACAATGAACAGTTCTTC | - | TRBJ2-1 | - | TRBV29-1
CTSSPTSGRNDNEQFF | TGTACCAGCAGTCCTACTAGTGGGAGAAATGACAATGAACAGTTCTTC | - | TRBJ2-1 | - | TRBV6-5
CASSSRGRLYGYTF | TGTGCCAGCAGTTCCAGGGGACGGCTCTATGGCTACACCTTC | many | TRBJ1-2 | - | TRBV6-7
CASTNRQGWTGELFF | TGTGCTAGCACAAACAGACAGGGCTGGACCGGGGAGCTGTTCTTT | - | TRBJ2-2 | TRBD1 | TRBV11-2
CAGSLTGGWSDTQYF | TGTGCCGGCAGCTTAACAGGGGGTTGGTCAGATACGCAGTATTTT | - | TRBJ2-3 | TRBD1 | TRBV7-3
CASSTGTALGAFF | TGTGCCAGTAGTACCGGGACAGCCTTGGGGGCTTTCTTT | few | TRBJ1-1 | TRBD1 | TRBV19
CGSSYSGISVGEQYF | TGTGGCAGCAGTTACTCAGGGATATCCGTGGGCGAGCAGTACTTC | - | TRBJ2-7 | - | TRBV6-6
CASSPYSQGQGAYEQHF | TGTGCCAGCAGTCCCTACTCCCAAGGACAGGGGGCCTACGAGCAGCATTTC | - | TRBJ2-7 | TRBD1 | TRBV6-2/TRBV6-3
CASSSPTGPNTGELFF | TGTGCCAGCAGCTCCCCCACAGGGCCTAACACCGGGGAGCTGTTTTTT | few | TRBJ2-2 | - | TRBV9
CASSLSGDAYNEQFF | TGCGCCAGCAGTTTATCGGGAGACGCCTACAATGAGCAGTTCTTC | many | TRBJ2-1 | - | TRBV10-1
CASSYGGGLGVQYF | TGTGCCAGCAGTTACGGCGGAGGGCTCGGTGTTCAGTACTTC | once | TRBJ2-7 | - | TRBV6-5
CASSPFYNEQFF | TGCGCCAGCAGCCCGTTCTACAATGAGCAGTTCTTC | - | TRBJ2-1 | - | TRBV14
CAICFDPRRAGSYNEQFF | TGTGCCATCTGCTTTGACCCTAGGAGGGCCGGGAGTTACAATGAGCAGTTCTTT | - | TRBJ2-1 | - | TRBV11-2
CAGNSRQGTSTGELFF | TGTGCCGGCAACTCAAGACAGGGGACGAGCACCGGGGAGCTGTTTTTT | - | TRBJ2-2 | TRBD1 | TRBV12-3/TRBV12-4
CASSLSVGLTGGGYDQYF | TGTGCCAGCAGCTTATCCGTTGGGCTAACGGGAGGGGGGTACGATCAGTACTTC | - | TRBJ2-7 | TRBD2 | TRBV11-2
CASSASTGVNHQETQYF | TGTGCCAGCAGCGCTAGCACGGGGGTGAACCACCAAGAGACCCAGTACTTC | once | TRBJ2-5 | - | TRBV6-1
CASRGFYYGYTF | TGTGCCAGCAGGGGTTTCTACTATGGCTACACCTTC | many | TRBJ1-2 | - | TRBV2
CASSLRDRGISPLHF | TGTGCCAGCAGCTTACGGGACAGGGGCATTTCACCCCTCCACTTT | - | TRBJ1-6 | TRBD1 | TRBV11-2
CASSFDRDRVDTGELLF | TGTGCCAGTAGCTTTGATCGGGACAGGGTCGACACCGGGGAGCTGCTTTTT | - | TRBJ2-2 | TRBD1 | TRBV11-2
CASSLDPWTGLGAYEQYF | TGTGCCAGCAGTTTGGATCCATGGACAGGGCTAGGGGCCTACGAGCAGTACTTC | - | TRBJ2-7 | TRBD1 | TRBV28
CTSCPSTDTQYF | TGTACCAGCTGCCCTAGCACAGATACGCAGTATTTT | - | TRBJ2-3 | - | TRBV14
CASSSELATDTQYF | TGTGCCAGCAGCTCGGAATTAGCGACAGATACGCAGTATTTT | - | TRBJ2-3 | - | TRBV5-4
CASSYFLRAPKWNSPPHF | TGTGCCAGCAGTTACTTTCTCCGGGCCCCGAAGTGGAATTCACCCCCCCACTTT | - | TRBJ1-6 | - | TRBV6-6
CAGSLGLCNDQFF | TGTGCCGGCAGCTTAGGCCTATGCAATGATCAGTTCTTC | - | TRBJ2-1 | - | TRBV11-2
CASSQDQRNTETFF | TGTGCCAGCAGCCAAGACCAGAGGAACACCGAAACTTTCTTT | - | TRBJ1-1 | - | TRBV4-2
CASSLMLTRELFF | TGTGCCAGCAGTTTAATGCTCACCAGGGAGCTGTTTTTT | - | TRBJ2-2 | - | TRBV12-3/TRBV12-4
CASSWGQGVTYEQYF | TGTGCCAGCAGCTGGGGACAGGGGGTAACCTACGAGCAGTACTTC | many | TRBJ2-7 | TRBD1 | TRBV5-4
CASSPEGRNPPLHF | TGCGCCAGCAGCCCGGAGGGGAGGAACCCACCCCTCCACTTT | - | TRBJ1-6 | - | TRBV4-1
CANSSPEGGIDTQYF | TGTGCCAACAGTTCCCCTGAAGGTGGCATAGATACGCAGTATTTT | - | TRBJ2-3 | - | TRBV12-3/TRBV12-4
CASSIRAADTQYF | TGTGCCAGCAGCATCCGGGCAGCAGATACGCAGTATTTT | - | TRBJ2-3 | - | TRBV11-2
CASSGYGGSTDTQYF | TGTGCCAGCAGTGGATATGGGGGAAGTACAGATACGCAGTATTTT | once | TRBJ2-3 | - | TRBV6-1
CASSRGDLGQSQHF | TGTGCCAGCAGCCGCGGGGATCTGGGTCAGTCCCAGCATTTT | - | TRBJ1-5 | - | TRBV28
CACSPEGLAAHYEQYF | TGTGCCTGCAGTCCCGAAGGACTAGCGGCACACTACGAGCAGTACTTC | - | TRBJ2-7 | TRBD2 | TRBV6-5
CASSGLAGVSFYEQYF | TGTGCCAGCAGTGGACTAGCGGGAGTGTCTTTCTACGAGCAGTACTTC | many | TRBJ2-7 | TRBD2 | TRBV7-8
CASSQVYGTRGTDTQYF | TGCGCCAGCAGCCAAGTCTATGGGACAAGGGGCACAGATACACAGTATTTT | - | TRBJ2-3 | - | TRBV4-1
CAISESGHRSATTYGYTF | TGTGCCATCAGTGAGTCCGGACACAGATCAGCTACTACCTATGGTTACACCTTC | - | TRBJ1-2 | - | TRBV10-3
CASRTTDTHYF | TGCGCCAGCAGGACAACAGATACGCACTATTTT | - | TRBJ2-3 | - | TRBV12-3/TRBV12-4
CSARAGQGLYNEQFF | TGCAGTGCTAGGGCTGGACAGGGGCTTTACAATGAGCAGTTCTTC | few | TRBJ2-1 | TRBD1 | TRBV20-1
CASRYYGQWLENQPHHF | TGTGCCAGCAGATACTATGGGCAGTGGTTAGAGAATCAGCCCCATCATTTT | - | TRBJ1-5 | - | TRBV6-2/TRBV6-3
CASSESSVSADTQYF | TGCGCCAGCAGTGAGTCGAGCGTGAGCGCAGATACCCAGTATTTT | - | TRBJ2-3 | - | TRBV10-1
CASSFDRDRVGAAELFF | TGTGCCAGCAGCTTTGATCGGGACAGGGTTGGCGCCGCGGAGCTGTTTTTT | - | TRBJ2-2 | TRBD1 | TRBV11-2
CAQHQSWTHLGEQFF | TGTGCCCAGCACCAGAGTTGGACCCACCTGGGAGAGCAGTTCTTC | - | TRBJ2-1 | - | TRBV6-7
CASSQESKYIQFF | TGCGCCAGCAGCCAAGAGTCCAAATACATACAGTTCTTC | - | TRBJ2-1 | - | TRBV4-1
CASKLTDSDEKLFF | TGTGCCAGCAAGTTGACAGATTCAGATGAAAAACTGTTTTTT | - | TRBJ1-4 | - | TRBV12-3/TRBV12-4
CASRGGVSGGKNKQFF | TGTGCCAGCAGGGGGGGGGTTAGCGGAGGGAAGAATAAGCAGTTCTTC | - | TRBJ2-1 | TRBD2 | TRBV2
CSVVGQGPVNEQFF | TGCAGCGTTGTAGGACAGGGACCTGTCAATGAGCAGTTCTTC | once | TRBJ2-1 | TRBD1 | TRBV29-1
CASSPHGGGTDTQYF | TGCGCCAGCAGCCCCCATGGGGGGGGCACAGATACACAGTATTTT | - | TRBJ2-3 | - | TRBV4-1
CANSRGQGTGELFF | TGCGCCAACAGCCGAGGACAGGGAACCGGGGAGCTGTTTTTT | - | TRBJ2-2 | TRBD1 | TRBV4-1
CASSENGKEGSSF | TGTGCCAGCAGTGAAAACGGGAAGGAGGGCTCATCCTTC | once | TRBJ2-1 | - | TRBV6-1
CASSPLSIPGYTF | TGTGCCAGCAGTCCCCTGTCGATTCCAGGCTACACCTTC | - | TRBJ1-2 | - | TRBV11-2
CASSLVAPVTNVLTF | TGTGCCAGCAGTTTAGTAGCGCCTGTGACCAACGTCCTGACTTTC | - | TRBJ2-6 | - | TRBV12-3/TRBV12-4
CAISEKAVEQYF | TGTGCCATCAGTGAAAAGGCGGTCGAGCAGTACTTC | - | TRBJ2-7 | - | TRBV6-1
CTSSLSVGISYVKYF | TGTACCAGCAGCCTATCTGTGGGAATATCCTACGTGAAGTACTTC | - | TRBJ2-7 | - | TRBV11-2
CSVNAVDTDTQFF | TGCAGCGTCAACGCGGTAGACACAGATACGCAGTTTTTT | - | TRBJ2-3 | - | TRBV29-1